These 32 T cell receptor beta chains share one sample of origin, sequenced in a study of blood T cell repertoires in COVID-19. Repertoires were generated with immunoSEQ multiplex PCR, while TCRdb's copy carries only in-frame clones and drops some. The sample includes roughly 200,000 clones, around 84% of them seen just once. The specimen was peripheral blood. These receptors were obtained from a man older than 75 with acute or convalescent COVID-19.

The V gene is TRBV13, the J gene TRBJ2-7, with 12 bases identical to TRBD2. The CDR3 contains 17 residues. Trimming at V came to 2 bases and at J to 4 bases, leaving 9 bases not matched to a gene. Per the germline V gene, CDR1 is PRHDT and CDR2 is FYEKMQ (reference sequence). The CDR3 spells CASSLYSSGRAGYEQYF. The DNA of the CDR3 is TGTGCCAGCAGCTTATATTCTAGCGGGAGGGCAGGGTACGAGCAGTACTTC. The whole variable domain, filled in from reference TRBV13 and TRBJ2-7, reads AAGVIQSPRHLIKEKRETATLKCYPIPRHDTVYWYQQGPGQDPQFLISFYEKMQSDKGSIPDRFSAQQFSDYHSELNMSSLELGDSALYFCASSLYSSGRAGYEQYFGPGTRLTVT.

V and J are TRBV11-3 and TRBJ2-3, with D tentatively TRBD1 (5 bases). The ends were cut back, 0 bases at V and 2 bases at J, with 6 bases in the middle. This CDR3 spans 14 amino acids. CDR1 is SGHNT and CDR2 is YENEEA in the germline V gene. CDR3 nucleotides: TGTGCCAGCAGCTTAGACAGGGACACAGATACGCAGTATTTT. Translated, it gives CASSLDRDTDTQYF.

The chain has TRBV28 and TRBJ2-5, with TRBD2 identical over 10 bases. The CDR3 runs 13 residues. Germline loops: CDR1 MDHEN, CDR2 SYDVKM. V lost 11 bases and J lost 5; bases outside the gene matches: 8. The CDR3 protein is CAALAGAGETQYF. CDR3 nucleotides: TGTGCCGCTCTAGCGGGAGCAGGGGAGACCCAGTACTTC.

The chain employs TRBV2 and TRBJ1-6; the match to TRBD1 covers 9 bases. This CDR3 spans 15 amino acids. Trimming at V came to 4 bases and at J to 9 bases, leaving 7 bases not matched to a gene. The germline CDR1 and CDR2 sequences are SNHLY and FYNNEI. CDR3: CASSATGGDVSPLHF. CDR3 coding DNA: TGTGCCAGCAGTGCCACAGGGGGCGACGTTTCACCCCTCCACTTT. The full variable domain, rest sourced from reference TRBV2 and TRBJ1-6, is EPEVTQTPSHQVTQMGQEVILRCVPISNHLYFYWYRQILGQKVEFLVSFYNNEISEKSEIFDDQFSVERPDGSNFTLKIRSTKLEDSAMYFCASSATGGDVSPLHFGNGTRLTVT.

The chain employs TRBV27 and TRBJ1-6, with TRBD1 identical over 8 bases. J gave up 9 bases and V 0 bases, and 7 bases lay outside the gene matches. Germline V gives CDR1 MNHEY, CDR2 SMNVEV (reference sequence). This CDR3 has 16 residues. The CDR3 sequence is CASSLSGAGGFSPLHF. The DNA for the CDR3 is TGTGCCAGCAGTTTATCAGGGGCAGGGGGCTTTTCACCCCTCCACTTT.

The chain is built from TRBV20-1 and TRBJ1-3; D unclear. Trimming stripped 7 bases from V and 3 bases from J, with 7 bases between. From germline, CDR1 is DFQATT and CDR2 SNEGSKA (reference sequence). This CDR3 comprises 11 residues. The chain's CDR3 is CSVTSGNTIYF. DNA of the CDR3: TGCAGTGTTACGAGTGGAAACACCATATATTTT.

V gene TRBV30 combines with J gene TRBJ2-3; 15 nucleotides match TRBD2. Germline V gene data show CDR1 as GTSNPN and CDR2 as SVGIG (reference sequence). Trimming cost V 6 bases and J 9 bases; bases outside gene matches: 1. This CDR3 contains 12 residues. For the CDR3, the DNA is TGTGCCTGTGGGACTAGCGGGGGGACGCAGTATTTT. This sequence encodes CACGTSGGTQYF.

The chain is built from TRBV14 and TRBJ1-1, with a possible D match to TRBD1 (6 bases). Trimming cost V 4 bases and J 3 bases, with 15 bases left between them. CDR3 size: 15 residues. Germline V lookup: CDR1 SGHDN, CDR2 FVKESK. The CDR3 DNA reads TGTGCCAGCAGCCTTCTTACAGGGTCTTACACTGAAGCTTTCTTT. Its protein product is CASSLLTGSYTEAFF.

CDR3 sequence: CASSLEQGAYTGELFF. The CDR3 DNA is TGTGCCAGCAGCTTGGAGCAGGGGGCGTACACCGGGGAGCTGTTTTTT. The gene calls are TRBV5-8 and TRBJ2-2; TRBD1 agrees at 8 bases. From germline, CDR1 is SGHTS and CDR2 YDEGEE. V lost 0 bases and J lost 3; bases outside the gene matches: 4. The CDR3 consists of 16 residues.

This chain links TRBV24-1 with TRBJ2-1; 9 bases fit TRBD1. Germline V gene lookup returns CDR1 KGHDR and CDR2 SFDVKD. Unmatched junction bases numbered 6, after V lost 7 bases and J lost 9 bases. The CDR3 is made up of 13 amino acids. The CDR3 coding sequence is TGTGCCACCAGCTATAACAGGGGGCCTGAGCAGTTCTTC. Protein product: CATSYNRGPEQFF.

The rearrangement links TRBV27 to TRBJ2-6, with 9 bases matching TRBD1. Germline CDR1 MNHEY, CDR2 SMNVEV (reference sequence). The CDR3 contains 20 residues. The J segment lost 0 bases and the V segment lost 6 bases, leaving 15 bases of the junction unmatched. The CDR3 spells CASSPGPDRGIVSGANVLTF. The CDR3, as DNA: TGTGCCAGCAGCCCCGGACCTGACAGGGGGATCGTCTCTGGGGCCAACGTCCTGACTTTC.

This chain joins TRBV6-5 and TRBJ2-1; D is perhaps TRBD2 (5 bases). CDR1 is MNHEY and CDR2 is SVGAGI in the germline V gene. CDR3 size: 15 residues. V lost 0 bases and J lost 0, with 6 bases in between. In DNA, the CDR3 is TGTGCCAGCAGTTACTCGGGAGCCTCCTACAATGAGCAGTTCTTC. As protein: CASSYSGASYNEQFF.

This clone was counted only a few times. The CDR3 DNA sequence: TGTGCCAGCAGAAGACTAAATCAGAGGACCGGGGAGCTGTTTTTT. Its translation: CASRRLNQRTGELFF. This chain uses TRBV28 with TRBJ2-2; perhaps TRBD2 as D (5 bases). The V gene lost 6 bases and the J gene lost 5 bases, with 16 bases spanning the gap. The CDR3 has 15 amino acids. The germline CDR1 and CDR2 sequences are MDHEN and SYDVKM.

This chain links TRBV18 with TRBJ1-2; no clear D. V shed 0 bases and J shed 8 bases, with 13 bases lying between them. The germline V gene encodes CDR1 KGHSH and CDR2 LQKENI. CDR3 length: 14 amino acids. DNA for the CDR3: TGTGCCAGCTCACCACCGGTGGCGGCGGGGGGCTACACCTTC. Translation: CASSPPVAAGGYTF.

The chain couples TRBV9 to TRBJ2-2; TRBD2 matches at 10 bases. The germline V gene has CDR1 SGDLS and CDR2 YYNGEE. The CDR3 contains 18 residues. Unmatched junction bases numbered 6, after V lost 1 base and J lost 0 bases. The CDR3 region is CASSVLGTSASNTGELFF. The CDR3 DNA reads as TGTGCCAGCAGCGTATTGGGGACTAGCGCCTCGAACACCGGGGAGCTGTTTTTT.

V and J are TRBV15 and TRBJ2-7, with a tentative D call TRBD1 (5 bases). V dropped 2 bases and J dropped 3 bases, with 5 bases sitting between them. Per germline, CDR1 LNHNV and CDR2 YYDKDF (reference sequence). This CDR3 is built from 12 residues. Here the CDR3 reads CATSRQGYEQYF. The CDR3 bases are TGTGCCACCAGCAGACAGGGCTACGAGCAGTACTTC. The complete variable domain, with remaining parts taken from reference TRBV15 and TRBJ2-7, reads DAMVIQNPRYQVTQFGKPVTLSCSQTLNHNVMYWYQQKSSQAPKLLFHYYDKDFNNEADTPDNFQSRRPNTSFCFLDIRSPGLGDTAMYLCATSRQGYEQYFGPGTRLTVT.

V usage is TRBV5-1 and J usage is TRBJ1-3; the D gene is possibly TRBD1 (5 bases). V shed 0 bases and J shed 7 bases, with 14 bases lying between them. The V gene's germline CDR1 is SGHRS and CDR2 YFSETQ. The CDR3 has 15 amino acids. The DNA of the CDR3 is TGCGCCAGCAGCTTGGACCCCAGGGTAGGGAACACCATATATTTT. It translates to CASSLDPRVGNTIYF.

The rearrangement links TRBV21-1 to TRBJ2-1; the table names TRBD1, a call not compared with the DNA. TRBV21-1 is a known pseudogene. The CDR3 is 16 residues long. The CDR3 DNA reads as TGTGCCAGCAGCAAAGCTCAAGGGACAGCCTACAATGAGCAGTTCTTC. Amino acids: CASSKAQGTAYNEQFF.

Only a few counts were recorded for this clone. V gene TRBV30 combines with J gene TRBJ1-6; D possibly corresponds to TRBD1 (5 bases). CDR3 length equals 17 residues. Trimming took 0 bases from V and 0 from J, leaving 12 bases between them. Germline CDR1 reads GTSNPN; CDR2 reads SVGIG (reference sequence). This CDR3 reads CAWSVGQRFSYNSPLHF. DNA for the CDR3: TGTGCCTGGAGTGTCGGACAACGATTCTCCTATAATTCACCCCTCCACTTT.

The J gene is TRBJ1-1, the V gene TRBV28, with 8 positions matching TRBD1. Trimming cost V 1 base and J 4 bases; bases outside gene matches: 2. Germline CDR1 reads MDHEN; CDR2 reads SYDVKM. The CDR3 loop spans 14 amino acids. The CDR3 sequence: CASSLFGTGTEAFF. The CDR3 nucleotides are TGTGCCAGCAGTTTATTCGGGACAGGCACTGAAGCTTTCTTT.

The chain links TRBV29-1 to TRBJ2-7, with 7 positions matching TRBD1. Germline V gives CDR1 SQVTM, CDR2 ANQGSEA. This CDR3 contains 16 residues. Trimming took 4 bases from V and 1 from J; bases not matched to a gene: 13. The CDR3 loop reads CSVAQGNAVSSYEQYV. The DNA for the CDR3 is TGCAGCGTTGCACAGGGGAATGCTGTTAGTTCCTACGAGCAGTACGTC.

This chain uses TRBV24-1 with TRBJ1-6, with D possibly matching TRBD1 (6 bases). Trimming removed 3 bases at V and 7 bases at J, with 9 bases between. Germline V gives CDR1 KGHDR, CDR2 SFDVKD. The CDR3 covers 14 residues. The CDR3 loop is CATSDGRGNSPLHF. CDR3 nucleotides: TGTGCCACCAGTGATGGGAGGGGGAATTCACCCCTCCACTTT.

V and J are TRBV7-8 and TRBJ2-6; D gene ambiguous. This CDR3 region has 16 residues. Trimming shortened V by 5 bases and J by 3 bases, and 14 bases separated the two germline ends. Germline V CDR1 and CDR2: SGHVS, FQNEAQ. CDR3 loop: CASSPSGSGGANVLTF. The CDR3 nucleotides are TGTGCCAGCAGCCCCTCCGGGTCCGGTGGGGCCAACGTCCTGACTTTC.

This chain uses TRBV5-1 with TRBJ1-3; no clear D gene. Germline CDR1 and CDR2: SGHRS and YFSETQ. There are 14 residues in the CDR3. The V gene lost 2 bases and the J gene lost 0 bases, with 6 bases spanning the gap. CDR3 bases: TGCGCCAGCAGCTTCTCGAGCTCTGGAAACACCATATATTTT. Amino acid sequence: CASSFSSSGNTIYF.

This CDR3 is CASSPSGYTGELFF. DNA of the CDR3: TGTGCCAGCAGTCCCTCGGGGTACACCGGGGAGCTGTTTTTT. The chain couples TRBV28 to TRBJ2-2, with D maybe TRBD2 (5 bases). V was pared by 5 bases and J by 3 bases, with 10 bases between. This CDR3 region has 14 residues. Germline CDR1 is MDHEN and CDR2 is SYDVKM.

The gene calls are TRBV27 and TRBJ2-7; TRBD1 agrees at 8 bases. Germline CDR1 and CDR2: MNHEY and SMNVEV (reference sequence). V lost 4 bases, J lost 2 bases, and 7 bases stayed unmatched. CDR3 length: 15 residues. The CDR3 sequence: CASSSTRDRTYEQYV. CDR3 in DNA: TGTGCCAGCAGTTCTACCCGGGACAGGACCTACGAGCAGTACGTC.

The chain joins TRBV7-6 to TRBJ2-3, with TRBD2 identical over 8 bases. V lost 0 bases, J lost 4 bases, and 9 bases stayed unmatched. CDR1 is SGHVS and CDR2 is FNYEAQ in the germline V gene. The CDR3 length is 17 residues. The CDR3 protein is CASSLAQERGWSDTQYF. CDR3 sequence (DNA): TGTGCCAGCAGCTTAGCGCAAGAGCGGGGGTGGTCAGATACGCAGTATTTT.

This chain connects TRBV24-1 to TRBJ2-2; 7 nucleotides match TRBD2. J gave up 4 bases and V 1 base, and 5 bases lay outside the gene matches. The CDR3 length is 16 residues. From germline, CDR1 is KGHDR and CDR2 SFDVKD. CDR3 nucleotides: TGTGCCACCAGTGATTTTGGAGCGGGAACCACCGGGGAGCTGTTTTTT. Protein: CATSDFGAGTTGELFF.

The genes are TRBV19 and TRBJ1-5; D gene uncertain. V dropped 3 bases and J dropped 6 bases, with 18 bases sitting between them. The length of the CDR3 is 16 residues. Germline V gene sequence: CDR1 LNHDA, CDR2 SQIVND (reference sequence). The CDR3 reads CASSIWLGLETQPQHF. The CDR3, as DNA: TGTGCCAGTAGTATCTGGTTAGGACTGGAGACTCAGCCCCAGCATTTT.

The chain uses TRBV5-6 and TRBJ2-7, with D unresolved. Trimming stripped 4 bases from V and 0 bases from J, with 5 bases between. CDR1 and CDR2 (germline): SGHDT, YYEEEE. The CDR3 loop spans 12 amino acids. This CDR3 is CASSLSSYEQYV. CDR3 coding DNA: TGTGCCAGCAGCCTCTCCTCCTACGAGCAGTACGTC.

The CDR3 loop reads CASSAKGGQGTGEKLFF. CDR3 coding DNA: TGTGCCAGCAGCGCAAAGGGGGGGCAGGGTACCGGTGAAAAACTGTTTTTT. The rearrangement links TRBV7-2 to TRBJ1-4; D possibly corresponds to TRBD1 (6 bases). The CDR3 consists of 17 residues. V dropped 5 bases and J dropped 7 bases, with 23 bases sitting between them. The V gene's germline CDR1 is SGHTA and CDR2 FQGNSA.

This clone was detected only a few times. This chain joins TRBV10-1 and TRBJ2-3, with TRBD2 identical over 11 bases. Germline trimming cut 6 bases from V and 2 bases from J; bases unmatched to any gene: 7. This CDR3 comprises 16 residues. Germline V gene sequence: CDR1 WNHNN, CDR2 SYGVQD (reference sequence). CDR3 in DNA: TGCGCCAGCAGCGCCGGGACTAGCGGAAACACAGATACGCAGTATTTT. The encoded protein is CASSAGTSGNTDTQYF.